This T cell receptor (beta chain) derives from a study of vaccination and CD4 T cells after COVID-19. Study background: Researchers treated cells with overlapping spike peptides taken from SARS-CoV-2, HCoV-NL63, HCoV-OC43 and HCoV-229E.

Indicated treatment: roughly 10-day PBMC culture with coronavirus spike peptide pools or control peptides (ViraFEST assay). Positive PCR dates covered March to December 2020, before US Alpha, Beta and Delta variants. For this clonotype: Its target is not known.

Oncomine TCR Beta short-read sequencing was applied to DNA from cultured CD4+ T cells. Using its own MiXCR run on the PCR reads, TCRdb lists one record per CDR3 protein. The sample carries some 11,000 distinct CDR3 sequences, over 60% recorded once. Study-wide points: Spike mono-reactivity applied to 304 of 307 vaccine-specific clones detected in convalescent patients. Of the reactive clones in convalescent patients, a median approximately 89% showed up only post-vaccination.

What was sequenced was CD4+ T cells from blood, cultured in vitro. This TCR came from a human donor who had recovered from COVID-19.

The CDR3 protein is CASSSGGAGANVLTF. CDR3 bases: TGTGCCAGCAGCTCAGGGGGCGCGGGGGCCAACGTCCTGACTTTC. The rearrangement uses TRBV7-8 and TRBJ2-6; 8 bases fit TRBD1. There are 15 residues in the CDR3. V shed 4 bases, J shed 4 bases, and the junction held 3 bases outside the gene matches. The germline CDR1 and CDR2 sequences are SGHVS and FQNEAQ.